This T cell receptor beta chain was sequenced in a study of T cell responses to AZD1222 COVID-19 vaccine. As concerns this clone: Its antigen is currently unknown.

Study-wide results and caveats: Donor demographics were predominantly white British with a female majority; clonal diversity may be underestimated. Of the AZD1222 recipients, only 5 to 7 were seropositive at baseline. Unmutated regions of variants are reportedly targeted by nearly half of spike-specific TCRs.

Profiling relied on immunoSEQ multiplex PCR, and the TCRdb table lists in-frame clones only, not all of them. The data show about 88,000 clones, roughly 94% seen once. The CDR3 runs to 14 residues. The V and J ends lost 1 base and 3 bases respectively, with 7 bases between them. The germline V gene encodes CDR1 SEHNR and CDR2 FQNEAQ (reference sequence). V is TRBV7-9 and J is TRBJ2-1; D is unresolved. Sequencing used peripheral blood, obtained on day 0 of AZD1222 vaccination. The receptor's source is an adult in good health. For the CDR3, the DNA is TGTGCCAGCAGCTTAGATCAGGTCTACAATGAGCAGTTCTTC. This sequence encodes CASSLDQVYNEQFF. Variable domain in full (rest from reference TRBV7-9 and TRBJ2-1): DTGVSQNPRHKITKRGQNVTFRCDPISEHNRLYWYRQTLGQGPEFLTYFQNEAQLEKSRLLSDRFSAERPKGSFSTLEIQRTEQGDSAMYLCASSLDQVYNEQFFGPGTRLTVL.